This entry features one T cell receptor (beta chain) sequence. The antigen remains undetermined. Germline-derived CDR1 and CDR2 are MNHEY and SMNVEV (reference sequence). V was cut by 10 bases and J by 8 bases, with 20 bases left in between. The CDR3 is 14 amino acids. This sample is drawn from a study of T cell responses to AZD1222 COVID-19 vaccine. Overall study results and limits: Once two AZD1222 doses were given, Spike-specific TCR breadth and depth went up.

Generated by immunoSEQ multiplex PCR, the TCRdb table keeps only in-frame clones and is missing some. The table has roughly 120,000 clones, around 91% seen once. The TCR originated in an adult who received the AZD1222 COVID-19 vaccine. The gene calls are TRBV27 and TRBJ1-4; TRBD1 is a possible D gene (5 bases). The sequences come from peripheral blood, collected 28 days after the second AZD1222 dose. CDR3 nucleotide sequence: TGTGCCACCCGGCGGGGAGGGGTGGAGGAAAAACTGTTTTTT. It specifies CATRRGGVEEKLFF.